This T cell receptor beta chain was recovered during a study of T cell responses to AZD1222 COVID-19 vaccine. The V and J ends lost 8 bases and 2 bases respectively, with 13 bases between them. Germline-derived CDR1 and CDR2 are MNHEY and SVGAGI. There are 13 residues in the CDR3. Sequenced by immunoSEQ multiplex PCR; TCRdb stores in-frame clones only, minus some. The sample lists 130,000 to 150,000 clones; roughly nine tenths were seen once. The chain is built from TRBV6-5 and TRBJ2-7, with D possibly matching TRBD1 (6 bases). The receptor comes from an adult who received the AZD1222 COVID-19 vaccine. This specimen was peripheral blood, taken 28 days after the second AZD1222 dose. The CDR3 DNA reads TGTGCCAGCCTCTCAGGACAGACCTACGAGCAGTACTTC. This translates into CASLSGQTYEQYF.